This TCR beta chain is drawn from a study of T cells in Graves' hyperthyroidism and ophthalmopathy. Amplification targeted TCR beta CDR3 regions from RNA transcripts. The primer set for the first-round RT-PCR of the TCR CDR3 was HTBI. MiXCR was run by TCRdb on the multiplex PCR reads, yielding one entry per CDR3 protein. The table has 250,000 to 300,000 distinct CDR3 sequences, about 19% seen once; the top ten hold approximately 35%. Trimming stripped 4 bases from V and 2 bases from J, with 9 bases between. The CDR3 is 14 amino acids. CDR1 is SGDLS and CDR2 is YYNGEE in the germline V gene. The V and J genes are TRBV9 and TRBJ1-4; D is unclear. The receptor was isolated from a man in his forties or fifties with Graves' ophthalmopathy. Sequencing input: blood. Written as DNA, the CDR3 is TGTGCCAGCAGCCCCGACCTTACTAATGAAAAACTGTTTTTT. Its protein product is CASSPDLTNEKLFF.